The 10 T cell receptor beta chains below come from one sample, sequenced in a study of blood T cells in healthy people across ages. A sample-barcoded 5' primer and a J-beta primer mix were used in a second PCR of about 6 to 12 cycles. Via MiXCR, TCRdb re-called the 5' RACE reads, giving one row per CDR3 protein. The table has hundreds of thousands of distinct CDR3 sequences, 35% to 45% seen once; the top ten hold approximately 22%. Sequencing used blood. The receptors were sampled from an older woman in good health.

As to this clonotype: The junction does not match germline at one end; this may be a read error. The chain combines TRBV12-3 or TRBV12-4 with TRBJ2-3; 10 positions match TRBD2. This CDR3 has 16 residues. The CDR3 DNA sequence: TGTGCCAGCAGTATCAGCGGGAGGGCAATCACAGATACGGAGTATTTT. Its translation is CASSISGRAITDTEYF.

This clonotype has more than one count but fewer than ten. The chain has TRBV7-9 and TRBJ1-1; D remains unclear. The V end was cut by 1 base, the J end by 2 bases, with 8 bases between. The V gene's germline CDR1 is SEHNR and CDR2 FQNEAQ (reference sequence). The CDR3 totals 14 residues. CDR3 in DNA: TGTGCCAGCAGCTTAGGGGTGGCTAACACTGAAGCTTTCTTT. It translates to CASSLGVANTEAFF.

This chain joins TRBV18 and TRBJ1-1; D perhaps matches TRBD1 (6 bases). The germline V gene encodes CDR1 KGHSH and CDR2 LQKENI. The CDR3 runs 14 residues. Trimming took 6 bases from V and 1 from J, leaving 12 bases between them. The CDR3 sequence: CASSTTGTNTEAFF. The CDR3 nucleotides read TGTGCCAGCTCCACCACAGGGACGAACACTGAAGCTTTCTTT.

V usage is TRBV15 and J usage is TRBJ2-1; a weak D match, TRBD2 (6 bases). Germline CDR1 reads LNHNV; CDR2 reads YYDKDF (reference sequence). The ends were cut back, 8 bases at V and 6 bases at J, with 14 bases in the middle. The CDR3 spans 13 residues. The CDR3 DNA reads TGTGCCACCGGCCGGGACTTTGGCAATGAGCAGTTCTTC. Protein sequence: CATGRDFGNEQFF.

This clonotype has more than one count but fewer than ten. The V and J genes are TRBV3-1 and TRBJ1-2, with 8 bases matching TRBD1. This CDR3 has 16 amino acids. The V segment lost 1 base and the J segment 10 bases; nucleotides outside the gene matches: 14. Germline V gives CDR1 LGHDT, CDR2 YNNKEL (reference sequence). The CDR3: CASSQGTGGLKFAYTF. CDR3 DNA: TGTGCCAGCAGCCAAGGAACAGGGGGGCTAAAGTTTGCCTACACCTTC.

The chain employs TRBV6-1 and TRBJ1-1; D not resolved. The CDR3 runs 13 residues. The germline V gene has CDR1 MNHNS and CDR2 SASEGT. V dropped 6 bases and J dropped 2 bases, with 10 bases sitting between them. The CDR3 sequence: CASRPGINTEAFF. For the CDR3, the DNA is TGTGCCAGCAGACCAGGTATAAACACTGAAGCTTTCTTT.

The V gene is TRBV7-2, the J gene TRBJ1-1; D is perhaps TRBD1 (6 bases). The germline V gene encodes CDR1 SGHTA and CDR2 FQGNSA. There are 15 residues in the CDR3. The germline V and J ends were trimmed by 4 bases and 0 bases, with 12 bases remaining between them. CDR3 amino acids: CASSSIGQMNTEAFF. In DNA, the CDR3 is TGTGCCAGCAGCTCAATCGGACAGATGAACACTGAAGCTTTCTTT.

This clonotype was recorded a few times. The V and J genes are TRBV20-1 and TRBJ1-4, with D hard to call. Between the trimmed V and J ends, which lost 5 bases and 0 bases, there was a span of 13 bases. Germline CDR1 is DFQATT and CDR2 is SNEGSKA (reference sequence). This CDR3 contains 15 residues. The CDR3 DNA follows: TGCAGTGCTCCCGGAGGTGGATCAACTAATGAAAAACTGTTTTTT. Protein product: CSAPGGGSTNEKLFF.

The J gene is TRBJ2-5, the V gene TRBV6-1; TRBD2 matches 9 bases. Per the germline V gene, CDR1 is MNHNS and CDR2 is SASEGT. V gave up 7 bases and J gave up 5 bases; unmatched junction bases: 5. The CDR3 covers 13 residues. CDR3 residues: CASMSGGLETQYF. As DNA, the CDR3 is TGTGCCAGCATGAGCGGGGGGCTGGAGACCCAGTACTTC.

J is TRBJ2-1 and V is TRBV7-3, with 8 nucleotides matching TRBD2. Germline lookup yields CDR1 SGHTA and CDR2 FQGTGA. The CDR3 totals 15 residues. Unmatched junction bases numbered 14, after V lost 2 bases and J lost 14 bases. CDR3 bases: TGTGCCAGCAGCTTAGGCCCTAGCGGGTTTTCCAGTAAGTTCTTC. Translating it yields CASSLGPSGFSSKFF.